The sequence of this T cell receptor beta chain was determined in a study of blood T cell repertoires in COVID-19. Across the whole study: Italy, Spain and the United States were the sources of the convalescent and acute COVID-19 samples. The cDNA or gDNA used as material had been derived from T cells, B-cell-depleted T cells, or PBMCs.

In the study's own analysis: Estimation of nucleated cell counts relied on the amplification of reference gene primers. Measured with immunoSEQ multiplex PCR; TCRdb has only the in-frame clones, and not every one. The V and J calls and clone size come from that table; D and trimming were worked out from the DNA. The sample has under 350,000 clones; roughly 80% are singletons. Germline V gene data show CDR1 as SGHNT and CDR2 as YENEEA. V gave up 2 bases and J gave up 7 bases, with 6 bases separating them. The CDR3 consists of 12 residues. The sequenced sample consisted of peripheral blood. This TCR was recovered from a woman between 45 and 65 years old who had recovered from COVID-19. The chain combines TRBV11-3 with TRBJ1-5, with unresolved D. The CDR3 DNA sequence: TGTGCCAGCAGCTTAAGAGGGCAGCCCCAGCATTTT. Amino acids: CASSLRGQPQHF. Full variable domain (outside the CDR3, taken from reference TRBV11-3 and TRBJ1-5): EAGVVQSPRYKIIEKKQPVAFWCNPISGHNTLYWYLQNLGQGPELLIRYENEEAVDDSQLPKDRFSAERLKGVDSTLKIQPAELGDSAVYLCASSLRGQPQHFGDGTRLSIL.